This T cell receptor (beta chain) was sequenced for a study of cytomegalovirus exposure and HLA in healthy donors. Study findings and constraints: A prior analysis recorded that most TCR beta V segments were productive about 87% or about 30% of the time. In vitro assays verified that a few CMV-associated chains recognized CMV antigens specifically. It emerged from a later analysis that several of the most significant clusters appeared to be linked to common viral pathogens.

PCR was performed using 60 Vbeta and 13 Jbeta primers. The method was immunoSEQ multiplex PCR; TCRdb's version includes in-frame clones alone and lacks a portion of them. The sample holds just over 150,000 clones, about 85% seen once. This CDR3 spans 15 amino acids. The V end lost 2 bases, the J end lost 2 bases, and 9 bases lay between the germline ends. CDR1 is SGHTA, CDR2 FQGNSA, per germline. Concerning this clone: Its antigen is undetermined. In the same sample, other DNA sequences code for this CDR3.

Sequencing was carried out using PBMCs. This receptor was obtained from a woman younger than 30 in good health and CMV-seronegative. The rearrangement links TRBV7-2 to TRBJ2-2; D possibly corresponds to TRBD2 (6 bases). The CDR3 DNA reads as TGTGCCAGCAGCTTAACGGGGGAAAACACCGGGGAGCTGTTTTTT. Translating it yields CASSLTGENTGELFF.